Below, 22 T cell receptor beta chains from the same sample are listed, as sequenced in a study of stem cell transplantation in POMP-related autoinflammatory disease. TCRdb keeps only in-frame clones here, not all; method: immunoSEQ multiplex PCR. The table shows about 32,000 clones, with 70% to 90% occurring only once. This specimen was CD4+ T cells from PBMCs, taken before stem cell transplantation. Receptors originate from a human donor with POMP-related autoinflammation and immune dysregulation (PRAID).

This clone was detected once. The chain couples TRBV5-5 to TRBJ1-1; D is possibly TRBD1 (5 bases). Germline V gene sequence: CDR1 SGHKS, CDR2 YYEKEE (reference sequence). CDR3 length equals 16 residues. V shed 2 bases and J shed 6 bases, with 20 bases lying between them. The CDR3 coding sequence is TGTGCCAGCAGCTTTGGCCCCTTTGCTCAGGGCGCTGAAGCTTTCTTT. This sequence encodes CASSFGPFAQGAEAFF.

The rearrangement joins TRBV19 to TRBJ1-5, with D possibly TRBD1 on 6 matching bases. Germline V gives CDR1 LNHDA, CDR2 SQIVND (reference sequence). This CDR3 is built from 15 residues. V gave up 3 bases and J gave up 2 bases, with 11 bases separating them. The CDR3 region is CASSIAGAGNQPQHF. The CDR3 DNA reads TGTGCCAGTAGTATCGCGGGGGCGGGCAATCAGCCCCAGCATTTT.

The chain uses TRBV11-3 and TRBJ2-1, with D unclear. CDR3 length: 16 residues. V was shortened by 0 bases and J by 0 bases, with 9 bases between the two germline ends. The germline CDR1 and CDR2 sequences are SGHNT and YENEEA. The CDR3 nucleotides are TGTGCCAGCAGCTTAGAAGGAGAGAGCTCCTACAATGAGCAGTTCTTC. Residues: CASSLEGESSYNEQFF.

This chain uses TRBV11-2 with TRBJ1-6, with D unresolved. CDR3 length: 14 residues. CDR1 and CDR2 (germline): SGHAT, FQNNGV. V gave up 3 bases and J gave up 8 bases, with 11 bases separating them. As DNA, the CDR3 is TGTGCCAGCAGCTTGGGAGGGTTTTATTCACCCCTCCACTTT. Translation: CASSLGGFYSPLHF.

This chain links TRBV5-6 with TRBJ2-7; D possibly uses TRBD1 or TRBD2 (5 bases each). Between the trimmed V and J ends, which lost 2 bases and 4 bases, there was a span of 13 bases. Germline V CDR1 and CDR2: SGHDT, YYEEEE. The CDR3 is 14 residues long. The CDR3 loop is CASSFLGVRYEQYF. The CDR3 nucleotides are TGTGCCAGCAGCTTCCTGGGGGTTCGGTACGAGCAGTACTTC.

V usage is TRBV5-6 and J usage is TRBJ1-5; D ambiguous. The CDR3 covers 15 residues. Trimming cost V 1 base and J 0 bases, with 8 bases left between them. The V gene's germline CDR1 is SGHDT and CDR2 YYEEEE. CDR3 residues: CASSLLRYSNQPQHF. The CDR3 DNA sequence: TGTGCCAGCAGCTTGCTCCGTTATAGCAATCAGCCCCAGCATTTT.

This sequence joins TRBV6-1 and TRBJ2-7; unclear D gene. Trimming cost V 3 bases and J 4 bases, with 13 bases left between them. Germline V gene data show CDR1 as MNHNS and CDR2 as SASEGT. This CDR3 has 14 amino acids. The DNA for the CDR3 is TGTGCCAGCAGTGAGAACTGGGGTTCGTACGAGCAGTACTTC. This sequence encodes CASSENWGSYEQYF.

The chain links TRBV7-9 to TRBJ2-7, with 15 bases fitting TRBD2. Germline V gene data show CDR1 as SEHNR and CDR2 as FQNEAQ (reference sequence). The CDR3 has 16 residues. The V segment lost 4 bases and the J segment 5 bases; nucleotides outside the gene matches: 6. CDR3 residues: CASSSGLAGGPHEQYF. For the CDR3, the DNA is TGTGCCAGCAGCTCAGGACTAGCGGGAGGGCCCCACGAGCAGTACTTC.

The chain is built from TRBV10-2 and TRBJ2-1, with D unresolved. The CDR3 length is 10 residues. The V gene's germline CDR1 is WSHSY and CDR2 SAAADI. V gave up 11 bases and J gave up 6 bases, with 8 bases separating them. CDR3 loop: CAPPGNEQFF. CDR3 bases: TGCGCCCCCCCGGGCAATGAGCAGTTCTTC.

The chain carries TRBV9 and TRBJ1-2, with unresolved D. Germline lookup yields CDR1 SGDLS and CDR2 YYNGEE. The germline V and J ends were trimmed by 2 bases and 6 bases, with 8 bases remaining between them. This CDR3 has 12 residues. CDR3 sequence (DNA): TGTGCCAGCAGCGTTCACCGGGATGGCTACACCTTC. This sequence encodes CASSVHRDGYTF.

This chain connects TRBV18 to TRBJ2-5; 12 bases align to TRBD2. Germline trimming cut 8 bases from V and 5 bases from J; bases unmatched to any gene: 6. This CDR3 spans 14 amino acids. The V gene's germline CDR1 is KGHSH and CDR2 LQKENI. This CDR3 reads CASTWTSGVETQYF. The CDR3 DNA is TGTGCCAGCACCTGGACTAGCGGGGTGGAGACCCAGTACTTC. The entire variable domain, with the rest obtained from reference TRBV18 and TRBJ2-5, is as follows: NAGVMQNPRHLVRRRGQEARLRCSPMKGHSHVYWYRQLPEEGLKFMVYLQKENIIDESGMPKERFSAEFPKEGPSILRIQQVVRGDSAAYFCASTWTSGVETQYFGPGTRLLVL.

The genes are TRBV18 and TRBJ1-1; D is ambiguous. Germline V gene data show CDR1 as KGHSH and CDR2 as LQKENI. Trimming removed 3 bases from V and 4 bases from J, with 12 bases in between. CDR3 length equals 14 residues. The DNA for the CDR3 is TGTGCCAGCTCACCTACAGACACCGCCACTGAAGCTTTCTTT. It translates to CASSPTDTATEAFF.

CDR3 nucleotides: TGTGCCAGCAGCTATGGACTAGCGGGGGATTACAATGAGCAGTTCTTC. Translating it yields CASSYGLAGDYNEQFF. This sequence joins TRBV5-4 and TRBJ2-1; 13 nucleotides agree with TRBD2. V trimming: 3 bases; J trimming: 4 bases; junction bases outside the gene matches: 4. The CDR3 is made up of 16 amino acids. CDR1 and CDR2 from the germline V gene are SGHNT and YYREEE (reference sequence).

The genes are TRBV29-1 and TRBJ2-3; 7 nucleotides agree with TRBD1. The CDR3 has 15 amino acids. V was clipped by 3 bases and J by 5 bases; unmatched bases: 11. Germline values: CDR1 SQVTM, CDR2 ANQGSEA. The CDR3 nucleotides read TGCAGCGTTGAGGAACTATTTGCAGGGGGAGATACGCAGTATTTT. This sequence encodes CSVEELFAGGDTQYF.

In the case of this clone: Other DNA variants within this sample encode the same CDR3. The rearrangement links TRBV9 to TRBJ1-2; D ambiguous. CDR1 is SGDLS and CDR2 is YYNGEE in the germline V gene. The CDR3 has 12 amino acids. With 0 bases removed from V and 4 bases from J, the gap between germline ends came to 4 bases. The CDR3 is CASSVGGYGYTF. For the CDR3, the DNA is TGTGCCAGCAGCGTAGGGGGCTATGGCTACACCTTC.

The chain joins TRBV7-2 to TRBJ1-4; the D is unclear. The CDR3 spans 15 residues. V was shortened by 5 bases and J by 5 bases, with 15 bases between the two germline ends. CDR1 and CDR2 (germline): SGHTA, FQGNSA. CDR3 protein: CASSLRSEGNEKLFF. The CDR3 nucleotides read TGTGCCAGCAGCCTTAGGTCCGAAGGAAATGAAAAACTGTTTTTT.

CDR3 protein: CASSPLGQGTDTQYF. In DNA form, the CDR3 reads TGTGCCAGCTCACCCTTAGGACAGGGGACAGATACGCAGTATTTT. The chain joins TRBV18 to TRBJ2-3, with 9 bases matching TRBD1. Germline V gene sequence: CDR1 KGHSH, CDR2 LQKENI. The CDR3 covers 15 residues. V shed 3 bases, J shed 3 bases, and the junction held 4 bases outside the gene matches.

V gene TRBV9 combines with J gene TRBJ2-2, with 7 bases matching TRBD2. Germline CDR1 reads SGDLS; CDR2 reads YYNGEE. The V segment lost 3 bases and the J segment 6 bases; nucleotides outside the gene matches: 8. This CDR3 contains 15 residues. The CDR3 sequence: CASSGLAGIAGELFF. The CDR3 bases are TGTGCCAGCAGCGGATTAGCGGGTATTGCCGGGGAGCTGTTTTTT.

The V call is TRBV2, the J call TRBJ2-2; 11 bases align to TRBD2. The CDR3 extends over 16 amino acids. Unmatched junction bases numbered 6, after V lost 5 bases and J lost 4 bases. The germline V gene encodes CDR1 SNHLY and CDR2 FYNNEI. Here the CDR3 reads CASSFSGGAITGELFF. The CDR3 coding sequence is TGTGCCAGCAGTTTTAGCGGGGGGGCCATCACCGGGGAGCTGTTTTTT.

CDR3 coding DNA: TGTGCCAGCAGCCCAGACAGGGACGATGAGCAGTTCTTC. This encodes CASSPDRDDEQFF. V and J are TRBV7-3 and TRBJ2-1, with 7 nucleotides matching TRBD1. CDR3 length equals 13 residues. Germline assignment: CDR1 SGHTA and CDR2 FQGTGA. Trimming took 5 bases from V and 8 from J; bases not matched to a gene: 6.

The chain carries TRBV19 and TRBJ1-1; D call uncertain. V was clipped by 2 bases and J by 6 bases, with 10 bases between them. CDR3 length: 13 amino acids. Germline loops: CDR1 LNHDA, CDR2 SQIVND (reference sequence). CDR3: CASSIPRSSEAFF. The DNA for the CDR3 is TGTGCCAGTAGTATACCGAGGTCCTCTGAAGCTTTCTTT. Full variable domain (missing parts from reference TRBV19 and TRBJ1-1): DGGITQSPKYLFRKEGQNVTLSCEQNLNHDAMYWYRQDPGQGLRLIYYSQIVNDFQKGDIAEGYSVSREKKESFPLTVTSAQKNPTAFYLCASSIPRSSEAFFGQGTRLTVV.

The chain links TRBV6-6 to TRBJ2-7, with D perhaps given as TRBD1 or TRBD2 (5 bases each). Per the germline V gene, CDR1 is MNHNY and CDR2 is SVGAGI (reference sequence). Deletions cut 7 bases from V and 3 bases from J, with 16 bases between. The CDR3 has 14 residues. The CDR3 bases are TGTGCCAGCACTGCGGTGGGGGACGGCTACGAGCAGTACTTC. Residues: CASTAVGDGYEQYF.